This T cell receptor beta chain was recovered during a study of T cell changes during pregnancy in multiple sclerosis. TCRdb's copy holds only in-frame clones and misses some; the assay was immunoSEQ multiplex PCR. The sample records under 65,000 clones, around 93% being singletons. The length of the CDR3 is 17 residues. V shed 5 bases and J 5 bases; nucleotides not matched to a gene: 8. The germline V gene has CDR1 SGHNT and CDR2 YENEEA. The sequence was obtained from a female donor with multiple sclerosis, enrolled in a pregnancy study. V and J are TRBV11-3 and TRBJ2-3; 15 bases align to TRBD2. Sequencing used CD8+ T cells from peripheral blood mononuclear cells, obtained in the second trimester of pregnancy. The CDR3 spells CASSPRTSGGAVDTQYF. The CDR3, as DNA: TGTGCCAGCAGCCCCCGGACTAGCGGGGGGGCGGTAGATACGCAGTATTTT.